This T cell receptor beta chain emerged from a study of beta chain features in type 1 diabetes. Findings of the study overall: A pattern of fewer insertions and more deletions at VDJ junctions was seen in type 1 diabetes patients. TCRB CDR3s from Type 1 diabetes patients were moderately but significantly shorter in all four CD4+ subsets. Although PCR might favor shorter templates, it would do so equally in patients and controls.

Sequencing targeted expressed TCRB transcripts, as all isolated RNA had been reverse transcribed. Some clones are missing from TCRdb's copy, which holds only in-frame ones; the method was immunoSEQ multiplex PCR. The table records about 150,000 clones, 10% to 13% of them present only once. About this clone: Its antigen is still unknown.

Naive, central memory, regulatory and stem cell-like memory cells within the CD4+ compartment were sorted using CD45RO/CCR7/CD25/CD127/CD95/CD27. The clonotype was recovered from a man aged 25 to 40 with type 1 diabetes. Material: central memory CD4+ T cells from blood.

As DNA, the CDR3 is TGCGCCAGCAGCCAGGGGACAGGGAGGTACGAGCAGTACTTC. Its translation is CASSQGTGRYEQYF. The chain carries TRBV4-1 and TRBJ2-7, with 9 nucleotides matching TRBD1. V trimming: 3 bases; J trimming: 4 bases; junction bases outside the gene matches: 4. The germline V gene has CDR1 MGHRA and CDR2 YSYEKL. CDR3 length equals 14 residues.